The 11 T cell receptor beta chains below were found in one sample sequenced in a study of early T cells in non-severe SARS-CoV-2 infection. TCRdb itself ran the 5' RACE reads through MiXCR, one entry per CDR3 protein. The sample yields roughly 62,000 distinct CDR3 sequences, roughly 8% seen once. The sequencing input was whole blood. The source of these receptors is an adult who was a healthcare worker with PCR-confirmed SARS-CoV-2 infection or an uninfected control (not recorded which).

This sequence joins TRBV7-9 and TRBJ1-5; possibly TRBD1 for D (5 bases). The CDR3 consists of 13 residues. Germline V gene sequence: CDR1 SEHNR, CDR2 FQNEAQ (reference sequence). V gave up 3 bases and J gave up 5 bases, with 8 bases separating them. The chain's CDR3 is CASSFSGHQPQHF. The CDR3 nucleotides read TGTGCCAGCAGCTTTTCAGGGCATCAGCCCCAGCATTTT.

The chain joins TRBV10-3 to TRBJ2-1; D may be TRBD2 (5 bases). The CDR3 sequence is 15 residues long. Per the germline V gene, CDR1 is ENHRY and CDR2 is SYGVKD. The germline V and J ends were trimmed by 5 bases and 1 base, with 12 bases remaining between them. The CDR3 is CAISPLSGSYNEQFF. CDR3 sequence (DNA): TGTGCCATCAGTCCCCTGTCGGGGTCCTACAATGAGCAGTTCTTC.

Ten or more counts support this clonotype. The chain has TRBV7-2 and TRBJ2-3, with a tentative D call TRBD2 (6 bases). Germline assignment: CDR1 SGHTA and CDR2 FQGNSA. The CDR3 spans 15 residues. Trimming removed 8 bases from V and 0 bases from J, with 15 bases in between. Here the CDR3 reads CASGDTGTSTDTQYF. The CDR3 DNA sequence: TGTGCCAGCGGGGATACCGGGACTAGCACAGATACGCAGTATTTT. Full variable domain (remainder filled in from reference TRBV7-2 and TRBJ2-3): GAGVSQSPSNKVTEKGKDVELRCDPISGHTALYWYRQSLGQGLEFLIYFQGNSAPDKSGLPSDRFSAERTGGSVSTLTIQRTQQEDSAVYLCASGDTGTSTDTQYFGPGTRLTVL.

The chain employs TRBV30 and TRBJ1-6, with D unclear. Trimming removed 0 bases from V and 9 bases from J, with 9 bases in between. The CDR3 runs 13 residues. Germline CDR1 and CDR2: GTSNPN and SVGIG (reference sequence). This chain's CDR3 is CAWSVKGISPLHF. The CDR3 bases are TGTGCCTGGAGTGTTAAAGGGATTTCACCCCTCCACTTT.

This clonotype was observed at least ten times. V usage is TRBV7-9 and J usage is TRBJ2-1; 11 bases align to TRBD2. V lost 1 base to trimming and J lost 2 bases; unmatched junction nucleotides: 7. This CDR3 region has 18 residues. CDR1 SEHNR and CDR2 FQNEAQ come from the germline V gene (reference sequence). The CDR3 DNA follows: TGTGCCAGCAGCTTAGGGCGGGCTAGCGGGAGGCCCTACAATGAGCAGTTCTTC. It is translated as CASSLGRASGRPYNEQFF.

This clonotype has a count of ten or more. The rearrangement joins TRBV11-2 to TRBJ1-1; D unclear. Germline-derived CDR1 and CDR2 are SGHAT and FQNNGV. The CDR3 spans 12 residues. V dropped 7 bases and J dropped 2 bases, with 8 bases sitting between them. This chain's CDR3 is CASTGINTEAFF. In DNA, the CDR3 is TGTGCCAGCACCGGGATTAACACTGAAGCTTTCTTT.

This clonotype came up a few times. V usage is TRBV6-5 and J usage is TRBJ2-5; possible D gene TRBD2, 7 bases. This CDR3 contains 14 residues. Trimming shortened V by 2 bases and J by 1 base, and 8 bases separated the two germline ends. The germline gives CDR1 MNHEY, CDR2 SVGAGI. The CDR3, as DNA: TGTGCCAGCAGTTACGCGGGGGCCCAAGAGACCCAGTACTTC. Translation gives CASSYAGAQETQYF.

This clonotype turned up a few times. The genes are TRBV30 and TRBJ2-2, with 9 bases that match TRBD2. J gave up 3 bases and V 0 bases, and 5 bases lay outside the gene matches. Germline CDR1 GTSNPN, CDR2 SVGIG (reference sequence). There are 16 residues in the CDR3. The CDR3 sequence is CAWSVLAGGDTGELFF. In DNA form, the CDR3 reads TGTGCCTGGAGTGTACTGGCGGGAGGGGACACCGGGGAGCTGTTTTTT.

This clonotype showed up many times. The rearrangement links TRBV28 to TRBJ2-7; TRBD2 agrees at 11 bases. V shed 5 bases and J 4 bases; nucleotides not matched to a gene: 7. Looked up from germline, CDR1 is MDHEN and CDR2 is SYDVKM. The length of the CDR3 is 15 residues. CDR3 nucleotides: TGTGCCAGCAGTGTTACTAGCGGGAGTCGTTACGAGCAGTACTTC. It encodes CASSVTSGSRYEQYF.

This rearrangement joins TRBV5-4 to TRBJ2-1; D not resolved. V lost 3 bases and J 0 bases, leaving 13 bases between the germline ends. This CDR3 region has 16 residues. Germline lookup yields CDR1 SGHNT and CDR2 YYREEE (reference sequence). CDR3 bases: TGTGCCAGCAGCTCGAATTTCAGGAGCTCCTACAATGAGCAGTTCTTC. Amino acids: CASSSNFRSSYNEQFF.

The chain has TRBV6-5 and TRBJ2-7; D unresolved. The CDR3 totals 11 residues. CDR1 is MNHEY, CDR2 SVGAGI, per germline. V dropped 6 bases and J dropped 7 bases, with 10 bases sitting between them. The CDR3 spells CASRYHEEQYF. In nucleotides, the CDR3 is TGTGCCAGCAGATATCACGAGGAGCAGTACTTC.